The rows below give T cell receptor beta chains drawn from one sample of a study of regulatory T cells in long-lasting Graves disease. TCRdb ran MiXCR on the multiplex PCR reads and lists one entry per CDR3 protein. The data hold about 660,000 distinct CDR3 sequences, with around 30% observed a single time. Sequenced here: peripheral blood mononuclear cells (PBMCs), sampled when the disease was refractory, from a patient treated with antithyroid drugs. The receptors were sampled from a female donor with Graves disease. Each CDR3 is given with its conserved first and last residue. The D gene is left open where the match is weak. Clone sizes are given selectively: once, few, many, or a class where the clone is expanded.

CDR3 protein: CASMLTGTVYQPQHF
CDR3 DNA: TGTGCCAGCATGCTCACCGGGACAGTTTATCAGCCCCAGCATTTT
D gene: TRBD1
V gene: TRBV12-3/TRBV12-4
J gene: TRBJ1-5
clone size: few

CDR3 protein: CASSLTLNTEASF
CDR3 DNA: TGTGCCAGCAGCCTAACCCTCAACACTGAAGCTTCCTTT
D gene: NA
V gene: TRBV5-1
J gene: TRBJ1-1
clone size: NA

CDR3 protein: CASSTWGTPGKYF
CDR3 DNA: TGTGCCAGCAGCACCTGGGGGACCCCAGGGAAGTACTTC
D gene: NA
V gene: TRBV6-1
J gene: TRBJ2-7
clone size: NA

CDR3 protein: CASSDSPPGGGYTF
CDR3 DNA: TGTGCCAGCAGTGATTCCCCCCCGGGGGGAGGCTACACCTTC
D gene: NA
V gene: TRBV25-1
J gene: TRBJ1-2
clone size: few

CDR3 protein: CASSEWKGFSYEQYF
CDR3 DNA: TGTGCCAGCAGTGAATGGAAGGGTTTCTCCTACGAGCAGTACTTC
D gene: NA
V gene: TRBV6-2/TRBV6-3
J gene: TRBJ2-7
clone size: NA

CDR3 protein: CAWSVRQPGNTIYF
CDR3 DNA: TGTGCCTGGAGTGTAAGACAACCTGGAAACACCATATATTTT
D gene: NA
V gene: TRBV30
J gene: TRBJ1-3
clone size: few

CDR3 protein: CASSLAGGNGNTEAFF
CDR3 DNA: TGTGCCAGCAGCTTGGCAGGGGGCAACGGGAACACTGAAGCTTTCTTT
D gene: TRBD1
V gene: TRBV2
J gene: TRBJ1-1
clone size: few

CDR3 protein: CASSAHYYEQYF
CDR3 DNA: TGTGCCAGCAGTGCTCATTACTACGAGCAGTACTTC
D gene: NA
V gene: TRBV2
J gene: TRBJ2-7
clone size: few

CDR3 protein: CASIGTGDNYGYTF
CDR3 DNA: TGTGCCAGCATTGGGACAGGTGATAACTATGGCTACACCTTC
D gene: TRBD1
V gene: TRBV2
J gene: TRBJ1-2
clone size: many

CDR3 protein: CASSAQGLAVIYEQYF
CDR3 DNA: TGTGCCAGCAGCGCCCAGGGACTAGCGGTAATCTACGAGCAGTACTTC
D gene: TRBD2
V gene: TRBV7-9
J gene: TRBJ2-7
clone size: once

CDR3 protein: CSAVKTMNTEAFF
CDR3 DNA: TGCAGTGCCGTCAAAACCATGAACACTGAAGCTTTCTTT
D gene: NA
V gene: TRBV20-1
J gene: TRBJ1-1
clone size: few

CDR3 protein: CASSFSIGGVEAFF
CDR3 DNA: TGTGCCAGCAGTTTTAGTATTGGGGGTGTCGAAGCTTTCTTT
D gene: NA
V gene: TRBV12-3/TRBV12-4
J gene: TRBJ1-1
clone size: few

CDR3 protein: CASSLGGTAVNEQYF
CDR3 DNA: TGTGCCAGCAGCTTAGGCGGGACCGCCGTCAACGAGCAGTACTTC
D gene: NA
V gene: TRBV11-2
J gene: TRBJ2-7
clone size: many

CDR3 protein: CASSRRTPSSNQPQHF
CDR3 DNA: TGTGCCAGCAGTCGAAGGACACCGTCTAGCAATCAGCCCCAGCATTTT
D gene: NA
V gene: TRBV6-1
J gene: TRBJ1-5
clone size: many

CDR3 protein: CASSPHGDTEAFF
CDR3 DNA: TGCGCCAGCAGCCCACACGGTGACACTGAAGCTTTCTTT
D gene: NA
V gene: TRBV5-1
J gene: TRBJ1-1
clone size: NA

CDR3 protein: CASTPGGAYGYTF
CDR3 DNA: TGTGCCAGCACTCCAGGGGGCGCCTATGGCTACACCTTC
D gene: TRBD1
V gene: TRBV9
J gene: TRBJ1-2
clone size: NA

CDR3 protein: CASSLGGAWQGLTQPQHF
CDR3 DNA: TGTGCCAGCAGTTTAGGTGGGGCCTGGCAGGGGTTGACCCAGCCCCAGCATTTT
D gene: NA
V gene: TRBV28
J gene: TRBJ1-5
clone size: many

CDR3 protein: CSVNRGGYYGYTF
CDR3 DNA: TGCAGCGTGAACAGGGGGGGATACTATGGCTACACCTTC
D gene: TRBD1
V gene: TRBV29-1
J gene: TRBJ1-2
clone size: NA

CDR3 protein: CSVDPQPRDRGRETQYF
CDR3 DNA: TGCAGCGTTGATCCTCAGCCCCGGGACAGGGGGCGGGAGACCCAGTACTTC
D gene: TRBD1
V gene: TRBV29-1
J gene: TRBJ2-5
clone size: NA

CDR3 protein: CSASGGANRQETQYF
CDR3 DNA: TGCAGTGCTAGCGGAGGGGCCAATCGCCAAGAGACCCAGTACTTC
D gene: NA
V gene: TRBV20-1
J gene: TRBJ2-5
clone size: few